Listed here are 24 T cell receptor beta chains from one sample, sequenced in a study of T cell changes during pregnancy in multiple sclerosis. This table comes from immunoSEQ multiplex PCR, and its TCRdb copy is limited to in-frame clones, with some not included. This table holds 40,000 to 55,000 clones, 75% to 90% found once. The sequencing here drew on CD8+ T cells from peripheral blood mononuclear cells, taken in the second trimester of pregnancy. These receptors all come from a female donor with multiple sclerosis, enrolled in a pregnancy study.

This chain links TRBV7-9 with TRBJ2-3; D call uncertain. The CDR3 totals 15 residues. CDR1 is SEHNR, CDR2 FQNEAQ, per germline (reference sequence). Trimming left V 3 bases short and J 3 bases short, with 13 bases between. The CDR3, as DNA: TGTGCCAGCAGCTTTCTTGCGGATGTAACAGATACGCAGTATTTT. Translated, it gives CASSFLADVTDTQYF.

This chain connects TRBV29-1 to TRBJ2-2; no clear D gene. There are 12 residues in the CDR3. Germline-derived CDR1 and CDR2 are SQVTM and ANQGSEA. V shed 4 bases and J shed 7 bases, with 10 bases lying between them. The CDR3 is CSVVVYGGELFF. The CDR3 DNA reads TGCAGCGTTGTGGTCTATGGCGGGGAGCTGTTTTTT.

CDR3 in amino acids: CASSLIVAGGYNEQFF. DNA for the CDR3: TGTGCCAGCAGCTTAATAGTGGCGGGGGGTTACAATGAGCAGTTCTTC. The genes are TRBV7-3 and TRBJ2-1; 8 bases align to TRBD2. The CDR3 has 16 residues. Germline CDR1 and CDR2: SGHTA and FQGTGA. Unmatched junction bases numbered 6, after V lost 1 base and J lost 4 bases.

The chain couples TRBV5-1 to TRBJ2-1; weak D call: TRBD2 (6 bases). The CDR3 contains 15 residues. V gave up 1 base and J gave up 9 bases, with 17 bases separating them. CDR1 and CDR2 from the germline V gene are SGHRS and YFSETQ. CDR3 coding DNA: TGCGCCAGCAGCTTGAGGGACTTCGAGGTTTCTGAGCAGTTCTTC. Amino acid sequence: CASSLRDFEVSEQFF.

This clone was counted between two and nine times. The gene calls are TRBV7-6 and TRBJ1-6; 8 bases agree with TRBD1. CDR1 is SGHVS, CDR2 FNYEAQ, per germline. The CDR3 totals 16 residues. With V trimmed by 2 bases and J by 7 bases, 7 bases remained unmatched. The CDR3 DNA sequence: TGTGCCAGCAGCTTACAGGGGGCGCATTCAAATTCACCCCTCCACTTT. It specifies CASSLQGAHSNSPLHF.

The chain carries TRBV4-2 and TRBJ2-1; 14 positions match TRBD2. Trimming removed 10 bases from V and 3 bases from J; junction bases left unmatched: 2. Germline V gene sequence: CDR1 LGHNA, CDR2 YNFKEQ. CDR3 length: 14 residues. The CDR3 DNA sequence: TGTGCCACCGGGACTAGCGGGAGCTACAATGAGCAGTTCTTC. It is translated as CATGTSGSYNEQFF.

The genes are TRBV11-2 and TRBJ2-3, with D possibly being TRBD2 (7 bases). Germline lookup yields CDR1 SGHAT and CDR2 FQNNGV. This CDR3 region has 16 residues. V lost 2 bases, J lost 6 bases, and 18 bases lay in between. This CDR3 is CASSLHFGGGADTQYF. The DNA for the CDR3 is TGTGCCAGCAGCTTACATTTTGGCGGGGGCGCGGATACGCAGTATTTT.

V is TRBV11-2 and J is TRBJ1-6, with D possibly TRBD1 on 5 matching bases. This CDR3 comprises 15 residues. With 3 bases removed from V and 10 bases from J, the gap between germline ends came to 16 bases. The germline V gene encodes CDR1 SGHAT and CDR2 FQNNGV. The CDR3 DNA reads TGTGCCAGCAGCTTTAGTCGGGACGGAGGGTCACCCCTCCACTTT. Its protein is CASSFSRDGGSPLHF.

The genes are TRBV30 and TRBJ1-6, with TRBD1 as a possible D gene (6 bases). V was clipped by 4 bases and J by 7 bases, with 11 bases between them. This CDR3 region has 13 residues. The germline CDR1 and CDR2 sequences are GTSNPN and SVGIG (reference sequence). The CDR3 DNA sequence: TGTGCCTGGAATGCAGGGGTCAATTCACCCCTCCACTTT. Its protein is CAWNAGVNSPLHF.

V gene TRBV5-8 combines with J gene TRBJ2-3; tentatively, D is TRBD1 (6 bases). CDR1 and CDR2 from the germline V gene are SGHTS and YDEGEE. Trimming cost V 0 bases and J 1 base, with 9 bases left between them. The CDR3 covers 15 residues. CDR3 residues: CASSLGQVGTDTQYF. CDR3 in DNA: TGTGCCAGCAGCTTGGGACAGGTCGGCACAGATACGCAGTATTTT.

As DNA, the CDR3 is TGTGCCAGCAGCGCGGGGTATGGCTACACCTTC. Translated, it gives CASSAGYGYTF. The chain uses TRBV9 and TRBJ1-2; D remains ambiguous. CDR3 length equals 11 residues. Trimming cost V 3 bases and J 5 bases, with 5 bases left between them. CDR1 SGDLS and CDR2 YYNGEE come from the germline V gene. Based on the CDR3 plus reference TRBV9 and TRBJ1-2, the full variable domain is DSGVTQTPKHLITATGQRVTLRCSPRSGDLSVYWYQQSLDQGLQFLIQYYNGEERAKGNILERFSAQQFPDLHSELNLSSLELGDSALYFCASSAGYGYTFGSGTRLTVV.

This clone was seen a single time. The chain combines TRBV19 with TRBJ1-2; the match to TRBD1 covers 8 bases. CDR3 length: 15 residues. Losses at the gene ends were 5 bases for V and 2 bases for J; bases not matched to a gene: 7. Germline CDR1 LNHDA, CDR2 SQIVND (reference sequence). In nucleotides, the CDR3 is TGTGCCAGTAGTTCAGACAGGGGATTGAACTATGGCTACACCTTC. As protein: CASSSDRGLNYGYTF.

This clone was seen a handful of times. This chain links TRBV20-1 with TRBJ1-1; no clear D gene. Germline CDR1 reads DFQATT; CDR2 reads SNEGSKA (reference sequence). The CDR3 loop spans 11 amino acids. Trimming left V 5 bases short and J 0 bases short, with 4 bases between. The CDR3 spells CSAPLNTEAFF. The CDR3 DNA reads as TGCAGTGCTCCGTTGAACACTGAAGCTTTCTTT.

This chain links TRBV4-2 with TRBJ2-7; no definite D call. From germline, CDR1 is LGHNA and CDR2 YNFKEQ. The CDR3 has 13 residues. The V end was cut by 2 bases, the J end by 2 bases, with 7 bases between. The CDR3 reads CASSQNTAYEQYF. The CDR3 DNA reads as TGTGCCAGCAGCCAAAATACAGCCTACGAGCAGTACTTC.

The chain recombines TRBV5-1 with TRBJ1-2; TRBD1 matches at 9 bases. CDR1 and CDR2 from the germline V gene are SGHRS and YFSETQ. The V gene end was trimmed by 4 bases and the J gene end by 5 bases; junction bases not matched to a gene: 9. This CDR3 is built from 15 residues. CDR3 bases: TGCGCCAGCAGCGGATCGACAGGGGGTGTGTATGGCTACACCTTC. It encodes CASSGSTGGVYGYTF.

The chain links TRBV9 to TRBJ2-1, with 10 bases matching TRBD2. CDR3 length: 15 amino acids. Germline loops: CDR1 SGDLS, CDR2 YYNGEE. V lost 3 bases to trimming and J lost 7 bases; unmatched junction nucleotides: 7. The CDR3 is CASSESGGAGNEQFF. In DNA form, the CDR3 reads TGTGCCAGCAGCGAGAGCGGGGGGGCAGGAAATGAGCAGTTCTTC.

This clone was detected only once. The V call is TRBV5-1, the J call TRBJ2-5; TRBD1 might be the D (6 bases). Trimming pared 3 bases from V and 3 bases from J, leaving 24 bases between. This CDR3 contains 18 residues. Germline V gene sequence: CDR1 SGHRS, CDR2 YFSETQ. For the CDR3, the DNA is TGCGCCAGCAGCTCAAGCCCCAACAGGGTCTCCGTGGAAGAGACCCAGTACTTC. Its protein is CASSSSPNRVSVEETQYF.

The gene calls are TRBV13 and TRBJ1-2; D gene unclear. V lost 0 bases and J lost 3, with 14 bases in between. The CDR3 is 16 amino acids. Germline CDR1 is PRHDT and CDR2 is FYEKMQ (reference sequence). The CDR3 reads CASSLGRGSTDYGYTF. CDR3 bases: TGTGCCAGCAGCTTAGGCCGAGGGTCCACGGACTATGGCTACACCTTC.

The V gene is TRBV5-6, the J gene TRBJ2-7; a possible D gene is TRBD2 (6 bases). CDR1 is SGHDT and CDR2 is YYEEEE in the germline V gene. V was cut by 2 bases and J by 3 bases, with 9 bases left in between. CDR3 length: 13 amino acids. CDR3 protein: CASSFDGSYEQYF. The CDR3 coding sequence is TGTGCCAGCAGCTTTGACGGGAGCTACGAGCAGTACTTC.

V gene TRBV30 combines with J gene TRBJ1-3; 9 nucleotides align to TRBD1. Germline trimming cut 5 bases from V and 4 bases from J; bases unmatched to any gene: 6. The CDR3 runs 14 residues. Germline CDR1 is GTSNPN and CDR2 is SVGIG (reference sequence). CDR3 sequence reads: CAWGTGTGGNTIYF. In nucleotides, the CDR3 is TGTGCCTGGGGCACCGGGACAGGGGGAAACACCATATATTTT.

The V call is TRBV7-3, the J call TRBJ1-2; maybe TRBD1 (6 bases). The CDR3 is made up of 14 amino acids. The ends were cut back, 0 bases at V and 6 bases at J, with 11 bases in the middle. Germline loops: CDR1 SGHTA, CDR2 FQGTGA. CDR3 sequence: CASSLTGGAHGYTF. CDR3 bases: TGTGCCAGCAGCTTAACAGGGGGGGCGCATGGCTACACCTTC.

Note on this clone: The junction differs from germline at one of its ends, possibly a read error. The chain is built from TRBV7-7 and TRBJ2-1, with D possibly being TRBD2 (5 bases). Germline V gives CDR1 SSHAT, CDR2 FNYEAQ (reference sequence). The CDR3 extends over 13 amino acids. The CDR3 region has the DNA TGTGCTAGCAGCTTAGATGGAGGCCGTGAGCAGTTCTTC. As protein: CASSLDGGREQFF.

This clone showed up just once. The chain uses TRBV6-4 and TRBJ2-6; D perhaps matches TRBD2 (5 bases). The CDR3 is 16 amino acids. Trimming removed 4 bases at V and 0 bases at J, with 10 bases between. Germline V CDR1 and CDR2: MRHNA, SNTAGT. In nucleotides, the CDR3 is TGTGCCAGCAGTGGAGGGCCTAGCTCTGGGGCCAACGTCCTGACTTTC. As protein: CASSGGPSSGANVLTF.

This chain joins TRBV11-2 and TRBJ2-5, with TRBD2 identical over 11 bases. After removal of 5 bases from V and 2 bases from J, the junction contained 4 bases not matched to a gene. CDR1 and CDR2 (germline): SGHAT, FQNNGV. The CDR3 totals 15 residues. The CDR3 nucleotides are TGTGCCAGCAGCGATATAGCGGGGGGGCAAGAGACCCAGTACTTC. It encodes CASSDIAGGQETQYF. The full variable domain, rest sourced from reference TRBV11-2 and TRBJ2-5, is EAGVAQSPRYKIIEKRQSVAFWCNPISGHATLYWYQQILGQGPKLLIQFQNNGVVDDSQLPKDRFSAERLKGVDSTLKIQPAKLEDSAVYLCASSDIAGGQETQYFGPGTRLLVL.